Listed here is a single T cell receptor (beta chain). Its antigen remains unidentified. The data were obtained in a study of breast tumors, draining lymph nodes, adjacent tissues. Whole-study findings and limits: The data were judged consistent with most tumor T cells coming from lymph node and expanding in tumor. Tumor T cell lymph node origin was a supported hypothesis, not proven. Tumor and nontumor repertoires were significantly more similar in luminal-like than in basal-like breast cancer. Tumor TCR diversity was below lymph nodes but above nontumor tissue.

TCRdb reprocessed the multiplex PCR reads with MiXCR, giving one entry per CDR3 protein. Of some 200,000 distinct CDR3 sequences in the sample, 31% were seen once. Axillary draining lymph nodes of breast cancer patients supplied the node samples. CDR3 length: 13 amino acids. The germline gives CDR1 SGHDT, CDR2 YYEEEE. V was pared by 1 base and J by 14 bases, with 9 bases of the junction left unmatched. The source is a female donor with breast cancer. Some clones in this sample may be carry-over from other donors' samples. The chain joins TRBV5-6 to TRBJ2-3; the match to TRBD1 covers 8 bases. Source material: axillary lymph node tissue. CDR3 loop: CASSLIPVGQGYF. CDR3 coding DNA: TGTGCCAGCAGCTTGATACCGGTCGGACAGGGGTATTTT. The variable domain in full, with the rest retrieved from reference TRBV5-6 and TRBJ2-3, is DAGVTQSPTHLIKTRGQQVTLRCSPKSGHDTVSWYQQALGQGPQFIFQYYEEEERQRGNFPDRFSGHQFPNYSSELNVNALLLGDSALYLCASSLIPVGQGYFGPGTRLTVL.